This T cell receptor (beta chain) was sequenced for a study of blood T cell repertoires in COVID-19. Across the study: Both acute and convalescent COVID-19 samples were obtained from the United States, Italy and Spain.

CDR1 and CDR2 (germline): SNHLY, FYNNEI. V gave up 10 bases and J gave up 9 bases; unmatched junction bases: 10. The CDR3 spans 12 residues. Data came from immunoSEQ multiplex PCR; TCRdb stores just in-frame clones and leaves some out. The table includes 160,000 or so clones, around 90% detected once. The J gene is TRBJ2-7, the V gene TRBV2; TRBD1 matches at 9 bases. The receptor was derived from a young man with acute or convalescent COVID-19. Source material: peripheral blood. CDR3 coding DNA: TGTGCCACTATGGGACAGGGATCGACGCAGTACTTC. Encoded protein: CATMGQGSTQYF.